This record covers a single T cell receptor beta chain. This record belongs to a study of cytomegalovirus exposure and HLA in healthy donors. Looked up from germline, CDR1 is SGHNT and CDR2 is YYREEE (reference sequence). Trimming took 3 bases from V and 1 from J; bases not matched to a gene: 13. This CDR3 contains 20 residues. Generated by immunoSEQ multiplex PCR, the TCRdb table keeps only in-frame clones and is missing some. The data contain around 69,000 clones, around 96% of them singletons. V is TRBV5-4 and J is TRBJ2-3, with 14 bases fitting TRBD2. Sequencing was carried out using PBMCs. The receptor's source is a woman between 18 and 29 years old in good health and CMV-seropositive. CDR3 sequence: CASSSPGLAGDESRTDTQYF. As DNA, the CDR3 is TGTGCCAGCAGCTCCCCGGGACTAGCGGGAGATGAGTCGCGCACAGATACGCAGTATTTT.